A selection of T cell receptor beta chains follows, all from one sample in a study of cytomegalovirus exposure and HLA in healthy donors. The table came from immunoSEQ multiplex PCR; TCRdb's copy has only in-frame clones and leaves some out. The sample has about 140,000 clones; around 80% are singletons. Sequenced input: PBMCs. These receptors originate from a man in his fifties or sixties in good health and CMV-seronegative. Both conserved end residues are part of each CDR3. The order of the fields is V gene, J gene, clone size, D gene, CDR3 DNA, CDR3 protein. D genes are given only for firm matches. Clone sizes are given selectively: once, few, many, or a class where the clone is expanded.

TRBV10-1,TRBJ2-7,.,TRBD1,TGCGCCAGCAGTGAGTTACGGGACAGGGGTTTCGGCGAGCAGTACTTC,CASSELRDRGFGEQYF
TRBV6-6,TRBJ2-7,few,.,TGTGCCAGCAGTTACTCTAGCGTATACTACGAGCAGTACTTC,CASSYSSVYYEQYF
TRBV5-4,TRBJ1-2,once,.,TGTGCCAGCAGCCCAAACCCGACAGGACTGAACTATGGCTACACCTTC,CASSPNPTGLNYGYTF
TRBV10-3,TRBJ2-5,.,.,TGTGCCATCAGGGCCTGGGGAGTCCAAGAGACCCAGTACTTC,CAIRAWGVQETQYF
TRBV5-1,TRBJ2-5,.,.,TGCGCCAGCAGCTTGGGGGCAGGGAGGGAGACCCAGTACTTC,CASSLGAGRETQYF
TRBV12-5,TRBJ1-6,few,.,TGTGCTAGTGGTTTGGAGGAGGGTAATTCACCCCTCCACTTT,CASGLEEGNSPLHF
TRBV18,TRBJ1-1,few,.,TGTGCCAGCTCACCCCGCAGGGGATTGGGCACTGAAGCTTTCTTT,CASSPRRGLGTEAFF
TRBV28,TRBJ2-2,.,.,TGTGCCATCGACAAGGGGGAGGGCACGGCCGGGGAGCTGTTTTTT,CAIDKGEGTAGELFF
TRBV6-6,TRBJ2-7,few,.,TGTGCCAGCAGGGCCGCGGGGTTCCCCTACGAGCAGTACTTC,CASRAAGFPYEQYF
TRBV5-1,TRBJ1-2,few,TRBD1,TGCGCCAGCAGCTTAGAGGCCGGGACAGGGAGTGGCTACACCTTC,CASSLEAGTGSGYTF
TRBV9,TRBJ1-2,.,TRBD1,TGTGCCAGCAGCTTAACAGGGGTAGCGTATGGCTACACCTTC,CASSLTGVAYGYTF
TRBV6-6,TRBJ1-1,.,.,TGTGCCAGCAGTGGAAGCGTGACTGAAGCTTTCTTT,CASSGSVTEAFF
TRBV14,TRBJ1-1,.,.,TGTGCCAGCAGCCAAGCAAGGGGCACTGAAGCTTTCTTT,CASSQARGTEAFF
TRBV5-8,TRBJ1-1,once,TRBD1,TGTGCCAGCAGCTTGGGTCAGGGGGCATGGACTGAAGCTTTCTTT,CASSLGQGAWTEAFF
TRBV28,TRBJ2-7,.,TRBD1,TGTGCCAGCAGTTTGAGTACAGGGGTTGATCAGGCCTACGAGCAGTACTTC,CASSLSTGVDQAYEQYF
TRBV30,TRBJ2-3,.,TRBD2,TGTGCCTGGAGTGTTACGGGGGGTCCGTCAGATACGCAGTATTTT,CAWSVTGGPSDTQYF
TRBV9,TRBJ1-4,once,TRBD1,TGTGCCAGCAACCCTTCCGGGACAGCTAATGAAAAACTGTTTTTT,CASNPSGTANEKLFF
TRBV5-4,TRBJ1-4,.,TRBD1,TGTGCCAGCAGCTTGGATGGACAGGGTTATGAAAAACTGTTTTTT,CASSLDGQGYEKLFF
TRBV11-1,TRBJ1-1,.,TRBD1,TGTGCCAGCAGCCAGAGACAGGGTAACCCTGAAGCTTTCTTT,CASSQRQGNPEAFF
TRBV7-3,TRBJ2-2,.,TRBD2,TGTGCCAGCAACCTTCGGGGGGGCACCGGGGAGCTGTTTTTT,CASNLRGGTGELFF
TRBV28,TRBJ1-5,.,.,TGTGCCAGCAGTTTGGGGCAGGCTTCTCAGCCCCAGCATTTT,CASSLGQASQPQHF
TRBV7-9,TRBJ1-5,.,TRBD1,TGTGCCAGCAGCTTGGGGGACAGGTCAAATCAGCCCCAGCATTTT,CASSLGDRSNQPQHF
TRBV28,TRBJ1-2,.,.,TGTGCCAGCAGTTCCGCCGGTTTTAACTATGGCTACACCTTC,CASSSAGFNYGYTF
TRBV6-5,TRBJ1-4,.,.,TGTGCCAGCAGTTACTCCGGGGGAACTAATGAAAAACTGTTTTTT,CASSYSGGTNEKLFF
TRBV6-6,TRBJ2-1,.,.,TGTGCCAGCAGACCACCCCGGCAGGGGGGCTACAATGAGCAGTTCTTC,CASRPPRQGGYNEQFF
TRBV5-4,TRBJ2-1,few,.,TGTGCCAGCAGCGTCCAGGGAGGCCTTCGCAATGAGCAGTTCTTC,CASSVQGGLRNEQFF
TRBV27,TRBJ2-7,.,TRBD1,TGTGCCACCCATACCACAGGGGGCTCCCCCTACGAGCAGTACTTC,CATHTTGGSPYEQYF